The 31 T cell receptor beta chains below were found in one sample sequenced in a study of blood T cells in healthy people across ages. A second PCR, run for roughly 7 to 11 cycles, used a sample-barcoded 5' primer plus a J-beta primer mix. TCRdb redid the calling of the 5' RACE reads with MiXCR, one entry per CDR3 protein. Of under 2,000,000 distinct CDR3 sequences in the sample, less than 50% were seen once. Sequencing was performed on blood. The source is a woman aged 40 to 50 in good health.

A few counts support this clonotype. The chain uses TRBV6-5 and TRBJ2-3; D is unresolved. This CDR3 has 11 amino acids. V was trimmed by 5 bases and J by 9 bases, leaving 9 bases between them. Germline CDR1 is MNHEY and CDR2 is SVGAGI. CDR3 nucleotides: TGTGCCAGCAGTCCCCCCCCGACGCAGTATTTT. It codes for CASSPPPTQYF.

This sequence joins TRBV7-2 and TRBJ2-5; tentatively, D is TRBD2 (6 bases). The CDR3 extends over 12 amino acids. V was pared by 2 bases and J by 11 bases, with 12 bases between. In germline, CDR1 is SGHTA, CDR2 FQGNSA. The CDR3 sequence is CASSLQQTRQYF. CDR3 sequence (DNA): TGTGCCAGCAGCTTACAACAGACTAGGCAGTACTTC.

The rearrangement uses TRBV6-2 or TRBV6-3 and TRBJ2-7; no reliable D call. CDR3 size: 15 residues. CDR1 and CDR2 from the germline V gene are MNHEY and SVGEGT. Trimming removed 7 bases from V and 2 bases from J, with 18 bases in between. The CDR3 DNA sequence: TGTGCCAGCACTAGGACCTTTAGCACAACCTACGAGCAGTACTTC. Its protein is CASTRTFSTTYEQYF.

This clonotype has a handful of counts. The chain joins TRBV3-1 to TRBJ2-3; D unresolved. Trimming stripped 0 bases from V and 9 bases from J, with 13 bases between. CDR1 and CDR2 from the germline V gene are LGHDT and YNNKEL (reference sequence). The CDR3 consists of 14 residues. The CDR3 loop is CASSQDRHVGTQYF. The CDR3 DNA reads TGTGCCAGCAGCCAAGATCGCCACGTGGGAACGCAGTATTTT.

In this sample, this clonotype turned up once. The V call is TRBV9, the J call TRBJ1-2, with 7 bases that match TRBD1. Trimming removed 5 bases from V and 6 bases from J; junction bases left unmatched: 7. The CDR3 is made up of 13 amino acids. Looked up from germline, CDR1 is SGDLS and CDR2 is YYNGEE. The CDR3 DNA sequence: TGTGCCAGCAGTTTTACCGGGACAGATGGCTACACCTTC. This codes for CASSFTGTDGYTF.

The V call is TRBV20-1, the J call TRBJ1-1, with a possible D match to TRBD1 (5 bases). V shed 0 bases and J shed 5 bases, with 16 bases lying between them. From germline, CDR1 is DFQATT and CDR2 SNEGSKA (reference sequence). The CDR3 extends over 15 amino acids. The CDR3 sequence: CSARDYGDRGTEAFF. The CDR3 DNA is TGCAGTGCTAGAGATTATGGGGACCGCGGGACTGAAGCTTTCTTT.

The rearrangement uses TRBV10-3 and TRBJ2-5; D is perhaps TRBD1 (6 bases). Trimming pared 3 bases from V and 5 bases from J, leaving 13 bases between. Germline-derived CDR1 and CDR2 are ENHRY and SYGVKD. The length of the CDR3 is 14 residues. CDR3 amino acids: CAISDGQWMETQYF. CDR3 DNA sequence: TGTGCCATCAGTGACGGACAGTGGATGGAGACCCAGTACTTC.

The CDR3 DNA is TGTGCCAGCAGTCCTCCCCCTAGGGGGGGTACGCAGTATTTT. Its translation: CASSPPPRGGTQYF. J is TRBJ2-3 and V is TRBV27; D may be TRBD2 (7 bases). Germline V gene lookup returns CDR1 MNHEY and CDR2 SMNVEV (reference sequence). This CDR3 contains 14 residues. The V gene lost 5 bases and the J gene lost 8 bases, with 17 bases spanning the gap.

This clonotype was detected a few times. The CDR3 DNA sequence: TGTGCCATCAGTACAGGGTCCTCCTACGAGCAGTACTTC. Its translation is CAISTGSSYEQYF. The chain joins TRBV10-3 to TRBJ2-7, with D maybe TRBD1 (6 bases). Germline-derived CDR1 and CDR2 are ENHRY and SYGVKD. This CDR3 spans 13 amino acids. V was trimmed by 5 bases and J by 0 bases, leaving 8 bases between them.

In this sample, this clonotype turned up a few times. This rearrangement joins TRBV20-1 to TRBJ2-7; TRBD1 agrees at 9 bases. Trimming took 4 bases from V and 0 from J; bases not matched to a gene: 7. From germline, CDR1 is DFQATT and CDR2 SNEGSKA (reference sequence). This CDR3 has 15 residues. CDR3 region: CSATGTGRSSYEQYF. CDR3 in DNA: TGCAGTGCTACCGGGACAGGGCGTAGCTCCTACGAGCAGTACTTC.

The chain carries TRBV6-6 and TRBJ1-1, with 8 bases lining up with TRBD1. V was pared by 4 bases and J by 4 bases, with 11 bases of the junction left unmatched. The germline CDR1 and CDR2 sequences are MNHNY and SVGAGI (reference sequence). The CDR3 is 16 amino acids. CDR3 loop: CASSLLGQGGSTEAFF. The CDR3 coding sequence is TGTGCCAGCAGTTTACTCGGACAGGGAGGGAGCACTGAAGCTTTCTTT.

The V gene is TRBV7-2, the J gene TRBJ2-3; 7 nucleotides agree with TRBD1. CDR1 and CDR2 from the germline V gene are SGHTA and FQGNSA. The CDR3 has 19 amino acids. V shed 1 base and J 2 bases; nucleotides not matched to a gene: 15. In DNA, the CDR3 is TGTGCCAGCAGCTTAGTGAAGAGGGGGCGTAGCGCCTCCACAGATACGCAGTATTTT. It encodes CASSLVKRGRSASTDTQYF.

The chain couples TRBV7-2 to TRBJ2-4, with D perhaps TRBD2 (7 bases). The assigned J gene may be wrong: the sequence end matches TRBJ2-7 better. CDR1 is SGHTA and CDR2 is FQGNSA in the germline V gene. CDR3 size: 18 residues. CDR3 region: CASSLGPGGPSFFYEQYF. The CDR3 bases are TGTGCCAGCAGCTTAGGTCCGGGGGGCCCGTCCTTTTTTTACGAGCAGTACTTC.

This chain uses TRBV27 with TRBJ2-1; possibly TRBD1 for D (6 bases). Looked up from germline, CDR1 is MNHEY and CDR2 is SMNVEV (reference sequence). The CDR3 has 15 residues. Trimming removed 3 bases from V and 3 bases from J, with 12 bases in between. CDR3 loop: CASSFGTPFYNEQFF. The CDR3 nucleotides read TGTGCCAGCAGTTTCGGGACACCATTCTACAATGAGCAGTTCTTC.

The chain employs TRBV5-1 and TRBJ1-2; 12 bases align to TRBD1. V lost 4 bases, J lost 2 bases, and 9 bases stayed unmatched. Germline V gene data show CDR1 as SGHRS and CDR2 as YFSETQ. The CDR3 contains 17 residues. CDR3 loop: CASSPRGTGGLNYGYTF. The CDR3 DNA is TGCGCCAGCAGCCCGCGCGGGACAGGGGGCCTAAACTATGGCTACACCTTC.

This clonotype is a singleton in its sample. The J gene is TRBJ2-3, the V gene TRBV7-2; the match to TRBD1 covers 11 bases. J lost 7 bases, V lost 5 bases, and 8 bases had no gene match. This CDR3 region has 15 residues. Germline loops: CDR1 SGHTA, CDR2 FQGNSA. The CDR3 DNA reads TGTGCCAGCAGCCCCCGGGACAGGGGGACAAATACGCAGTATTTT. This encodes CASSPRDRGTNTQYF.

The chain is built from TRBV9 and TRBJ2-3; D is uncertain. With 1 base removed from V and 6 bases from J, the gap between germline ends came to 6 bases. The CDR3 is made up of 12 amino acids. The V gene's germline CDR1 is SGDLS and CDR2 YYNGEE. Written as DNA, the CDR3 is TGTGCCAGCAGCGTACAGTTCGATACGCAGTATTTT. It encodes CASSVQFDTQYF.

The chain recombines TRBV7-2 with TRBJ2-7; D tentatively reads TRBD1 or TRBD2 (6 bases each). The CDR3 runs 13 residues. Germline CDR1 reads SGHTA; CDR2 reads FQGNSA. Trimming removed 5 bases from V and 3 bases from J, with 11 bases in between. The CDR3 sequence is CASSHGGLYEQYF. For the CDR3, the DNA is TGTGCCAGCAGCCACGGGGGCCTCTACGAGCAGTACTTC.

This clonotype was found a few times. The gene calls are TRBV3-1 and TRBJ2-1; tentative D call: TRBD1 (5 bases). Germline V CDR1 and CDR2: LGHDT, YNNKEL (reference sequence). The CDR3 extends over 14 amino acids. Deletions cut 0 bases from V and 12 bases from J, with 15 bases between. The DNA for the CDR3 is TGTGCCAGCAGCCAAGATCAGGGCAAAAGTGGGCAGTTCTTC. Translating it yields CASSQDQGKSGQFF.

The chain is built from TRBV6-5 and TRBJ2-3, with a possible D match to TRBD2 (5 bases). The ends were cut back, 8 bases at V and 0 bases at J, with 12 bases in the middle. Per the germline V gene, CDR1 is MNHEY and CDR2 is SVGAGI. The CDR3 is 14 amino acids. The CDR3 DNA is TGTGCCAGCCGTGGGCTAGCTAGCACAGATACGCAGTATTTT. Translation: CASRGLASTDTQYF.

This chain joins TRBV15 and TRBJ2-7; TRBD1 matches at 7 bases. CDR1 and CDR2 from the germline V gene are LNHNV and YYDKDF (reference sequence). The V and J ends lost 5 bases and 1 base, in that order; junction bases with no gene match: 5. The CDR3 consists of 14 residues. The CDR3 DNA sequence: TGTGCCACCAGCCGCTGGGACAGTTCCTACGAGCAGTACTTC. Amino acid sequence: CATSRWDSSYEQYF. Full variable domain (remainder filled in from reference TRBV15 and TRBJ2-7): DAMVIQNPRYQVTQFGKPVTLSCSQTLNHNVMYWYQQKSSQAPKLLFHYYDKDFNNEADTPDNFQSRRPNTSFCFLDIRSPGLGDTAMYLCATSRWDSSYEQYFGPGTRLTVT.

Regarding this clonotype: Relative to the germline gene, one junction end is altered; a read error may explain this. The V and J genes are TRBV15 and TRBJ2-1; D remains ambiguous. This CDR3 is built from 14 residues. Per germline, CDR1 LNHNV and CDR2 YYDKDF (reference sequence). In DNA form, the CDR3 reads TGTGCCACCAGCGGAGAGGTAGGCCTCAATGAGCAGTTCTTC. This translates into CATSGEVGLNEQFF.

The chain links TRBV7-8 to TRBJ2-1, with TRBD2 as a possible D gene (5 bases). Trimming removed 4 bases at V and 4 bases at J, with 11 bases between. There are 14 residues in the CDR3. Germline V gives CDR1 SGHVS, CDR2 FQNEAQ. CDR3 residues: CASSSAGLYNEQFF. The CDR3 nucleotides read TGTGCCAGCAGCTCGGCAGGACTGTACAATGAGCAGTTCTTC.

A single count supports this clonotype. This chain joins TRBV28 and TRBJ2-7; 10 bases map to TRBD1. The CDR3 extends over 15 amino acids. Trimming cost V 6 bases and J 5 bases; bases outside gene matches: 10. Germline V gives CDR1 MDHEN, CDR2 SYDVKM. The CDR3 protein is CASSQNGQGGDEQYF. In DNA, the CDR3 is TGTGCCAGCAGCCAAAACGGACAGGGGGGAGACGAGCAGTACTTC.

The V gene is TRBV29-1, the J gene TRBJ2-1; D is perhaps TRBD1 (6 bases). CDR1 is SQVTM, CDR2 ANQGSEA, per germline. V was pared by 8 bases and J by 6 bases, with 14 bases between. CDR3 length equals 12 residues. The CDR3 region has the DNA TGCAGCACGGGGCGAGGGGGCAATGAGCAGTTCTTC. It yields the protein CSTGRGGNEQFF.

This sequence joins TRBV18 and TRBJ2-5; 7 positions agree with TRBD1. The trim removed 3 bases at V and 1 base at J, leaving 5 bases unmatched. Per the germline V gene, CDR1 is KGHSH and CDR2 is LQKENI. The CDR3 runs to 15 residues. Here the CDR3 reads CASSPPTGAQETQYF. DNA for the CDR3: TGTGCCAGCTCACCCCCCACAGGGGCCCAAGAGACCCAGTACTTC.

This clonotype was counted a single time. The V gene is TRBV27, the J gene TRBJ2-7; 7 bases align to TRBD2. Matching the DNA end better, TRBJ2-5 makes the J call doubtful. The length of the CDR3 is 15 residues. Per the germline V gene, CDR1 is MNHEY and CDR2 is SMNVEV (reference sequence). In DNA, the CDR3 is TGTGCCAGCAGTCCCTCCTACGGGGGAGGGAAGACCCAGTACTTC. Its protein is CASSPSYGGGKTQYF.

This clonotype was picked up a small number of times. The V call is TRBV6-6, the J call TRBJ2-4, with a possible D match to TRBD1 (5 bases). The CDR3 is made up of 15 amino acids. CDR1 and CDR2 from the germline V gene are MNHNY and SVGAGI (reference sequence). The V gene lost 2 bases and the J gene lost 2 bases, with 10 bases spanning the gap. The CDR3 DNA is TGTGCCAGCAGTTACCCACAGGAGTCCAAAAACATTCAGTACTTC. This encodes CASSYPQESKNIQYF.

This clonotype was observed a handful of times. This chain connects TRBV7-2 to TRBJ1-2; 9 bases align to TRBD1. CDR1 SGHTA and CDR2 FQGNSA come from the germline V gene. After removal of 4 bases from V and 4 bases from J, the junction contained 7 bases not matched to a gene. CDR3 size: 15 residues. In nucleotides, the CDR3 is TGTGCCAGCAGCTCCCGACAGGGGGAGAGCTATGGCTACACCTTC. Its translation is CASSSRQGESYGYTF.

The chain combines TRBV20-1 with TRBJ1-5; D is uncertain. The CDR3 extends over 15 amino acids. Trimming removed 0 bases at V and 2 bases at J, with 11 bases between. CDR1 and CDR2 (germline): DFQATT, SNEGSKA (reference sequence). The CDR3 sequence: CSARDLRAGNQPQHF. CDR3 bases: TGCAGTGCTAGAGATCTCCGGGCTGGCAATCAGCCCCAGCATTTT.

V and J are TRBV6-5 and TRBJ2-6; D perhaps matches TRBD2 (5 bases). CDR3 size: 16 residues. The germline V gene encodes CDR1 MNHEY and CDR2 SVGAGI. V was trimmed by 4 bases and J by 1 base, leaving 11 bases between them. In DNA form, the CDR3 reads TGTGCCAGCAGTTTTACGGGGTCTTCTGGGGCCAACGTCCTGACTTTC. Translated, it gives CASSFTGSSGANVLTF.